This T cell receptor (beta chain) was captured in a study of T cell responses to AZD1222 COVID-19 vaccine. General study results and limits: Females outnumbered males among donors, who were mostly white British; clonal diversity was possibly underestimated. At baseline, just a handful of AZD1222 recipients tested seropositive.

Trimming removed 6 bases at V and 2 bases at J, with 11 bases between. The CDR3 is made up of 14 amino acids. Germline V CDR1 and CDR2: MDHEN, SYDVKM. Repertoires were generated with immunoSEQ multiplex PCR, while TCRdb's copy carries only in-frame clones and drops some. The sample contains more than 60,000 clones, roughly four fifths of which appear only once. A word on this clone: Antigen unknown.

This receptor was obtained from an adult who received the AZD1222 COVID-19 vaccine. The input for sequencing was peripheral blood, taken 28 days after the second AZD1222 dose. The rearrangement joins TRBV28 to TRBJ1-5, with no clear D. This CDR3 is CASSLIGGNQPQHF. The CDR3 bases are TGTGCCAGCAGCTTGATCGGGGGCAATCAGCCCCAGCATTTT.